This T cell receptor beta chain was identified during a study of blood T cells in healthy people across ages. Germline V gene data show CDR1 as SEHNR and CDR2 as FQNEAQ (reference sequence). The CDR3 is 16 amino acids. The trim removed 0 bases at V and 7 bases at J, leaving 4 bases unmatched. Primers used in a second PCR of roughly 7 to 12 cycles were a sample-barcoded 5' primer and a J-beta primer mix. TCRdb re-called the 5' RACE reads with MiXCR, one entry per CDR3 protein. The sample has 780,000 or so distinct CDR3 sequences, 20% to 30% seen once; the top ten hold under 4.5%. These data were also reused for a study on T cells of mothers and their children.

This rearrangement joins TRBV7-9 to TRBJ2-1, with TRBD2 matching over 12 bases. The sequenced sample consisted of blood. This clonotype was sampled from a boy under 18 in good health. The CDR3 DNA reads TGTGCCAGCAGCTTAGCAACTAGCGGGAGGTGGAATGAGCAGTTCTTC. This translates into CASSLATSGRWNEQFF.